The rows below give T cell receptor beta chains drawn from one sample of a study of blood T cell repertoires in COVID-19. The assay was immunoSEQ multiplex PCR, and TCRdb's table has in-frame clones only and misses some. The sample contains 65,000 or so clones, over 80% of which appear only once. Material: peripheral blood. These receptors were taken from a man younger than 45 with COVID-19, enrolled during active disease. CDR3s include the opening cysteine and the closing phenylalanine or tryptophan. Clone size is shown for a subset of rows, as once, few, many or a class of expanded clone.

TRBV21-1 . CASSKGTGTNYGYTF
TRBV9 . CASSPGGGVQETQYF
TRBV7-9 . CASSLGQAREYEQYF
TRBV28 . CASRKTSGASETQYF
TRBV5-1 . CASSPRPNSGANVLTF
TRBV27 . CTSSSGTGPYEQYF
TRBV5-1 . CASSPVGTGSAEAFF
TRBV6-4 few CASSDQVNQPQHF
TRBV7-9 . CASSIDTNTEAFF
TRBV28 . CASSFAGGPGEQYF
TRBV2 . CASSGDRNTGELFF
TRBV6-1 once CASSERGSTDTQYF
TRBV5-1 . CASSEGAREQYF
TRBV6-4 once CASSDSSGSYNEQFF
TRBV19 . CASSPSLISYEQYF
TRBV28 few CASIPIGAQGNSPLHF
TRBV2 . CASTGDRGLYEQYF
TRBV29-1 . CSVSLAGGPSHEQFF
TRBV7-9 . CASSPPTGGKGSPLHF
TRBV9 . CASSAAGRGTEAFF
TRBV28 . CASTPPGTGLKDEKLFF
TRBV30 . CAWTRGTSGTSYEQYF
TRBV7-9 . CASSLPGGNTEAFF
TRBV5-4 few CASSFGQGNTEAFF
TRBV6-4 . CASSDGSGSTDTQYF
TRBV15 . CATSRNSGSNQPQHF
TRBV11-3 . CASSLARQGARTGELFF
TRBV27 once CASSPGQVYEKLFF
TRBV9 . CASSVGDRGSTDTQYF
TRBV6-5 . CASSRDRGTNEKLFF
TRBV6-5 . CASSGATNEKLFF